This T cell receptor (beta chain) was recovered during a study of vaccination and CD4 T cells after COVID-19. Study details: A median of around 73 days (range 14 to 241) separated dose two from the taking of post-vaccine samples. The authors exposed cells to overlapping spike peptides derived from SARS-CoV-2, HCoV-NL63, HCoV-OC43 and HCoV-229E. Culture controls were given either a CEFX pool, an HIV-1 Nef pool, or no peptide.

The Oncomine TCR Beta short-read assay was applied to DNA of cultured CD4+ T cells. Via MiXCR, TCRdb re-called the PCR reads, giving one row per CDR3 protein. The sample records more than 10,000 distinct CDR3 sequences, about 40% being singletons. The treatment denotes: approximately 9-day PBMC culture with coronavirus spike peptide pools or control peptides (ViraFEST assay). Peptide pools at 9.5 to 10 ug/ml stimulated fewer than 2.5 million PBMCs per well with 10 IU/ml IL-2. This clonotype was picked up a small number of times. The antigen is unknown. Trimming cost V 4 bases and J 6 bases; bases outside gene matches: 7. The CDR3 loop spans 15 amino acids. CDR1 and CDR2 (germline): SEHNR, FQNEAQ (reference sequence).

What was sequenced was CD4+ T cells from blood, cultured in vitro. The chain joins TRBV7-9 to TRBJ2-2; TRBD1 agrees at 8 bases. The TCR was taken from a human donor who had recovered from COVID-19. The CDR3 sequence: CASSSGQVSAGELFF. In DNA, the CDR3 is TGTGCCAGCAGCTCGGGACAGGTTTCTGCCGGGGAGCTGTTTTTT.